These T cell receptor beta chains were read from a single sample in a study of cytomegalovirus exposure and HLA in healthy donors. TCRdb keeps only in-frame clones here, not all; method: immunoSEQ multiplex PCR. The repertoire includes 150,000 or so clones, approximately 82% of them detected once, and roughly 3.2% sits in the top ten. Sequencing used PBMCs. The receptors derive from a man between 18 and 29 years old in good health and CMV-seropositive. The CDR3 runs from the conserved cysteine through the conserved F or W. A D gene is named only where the DNA matches it firmly. Rows give clone size only sometimes, using once, few, many, or a class for an expanded clone.

d_call	v_call	clone_size	j_call	cdr3_length	cdr3_aa	cdr3_nt
TRBD2	TRBV5-1	.	TRBJ2-1	16	CASRLGLAGAYNEQFF	TGCGCCAGCAGGCTGGGACTAGCGGGAGCCTACAATGAGCAGTTCTTC
TRBD2	TRBV5-5	.	TRBJ2-1	16	CASSPTPSGTYNEQFF	TGTGCCAGCAGCCCGACGCCTAGCGGGACCTACAATGAGCAGTTCTTC
TRBD1	TRBV5-8	once	TRBJ2-4	14	CASSRTGWENIQYF	TGTGCCAGCAGCAGGACAGGGTGGGAAAACATTCAGTACTTC
TRBD1	TRBV2	once	TRBJ1-5	14	CASSPTGGNQPQHF	TGTGCCAGCAGCCCGACAGGGGGAAATCAGCCCCAGCATTTT
TRBD1	TRBV19	.	TRBJ2-7	14	CASRDGTGLSEQYF	TGTGCCAGTAGAGACGGGACAGGGCTCAGCGAGCAGTACTTC
TRBD1	TRBV6-6	.	TRBJ1-1	15	CASRESTGGMTEAFF	TGTGCCAGCAGGGAATCGACAGGGGGCATGACTGAAGCTTTCTTT
.	TRBV6-5	.	TRBJ1-1	12	CASRKYRDEAFF	TGTGCCAGCAGGAAATACAGGGATGAAGCTTTCTTT
.	TRBV11-2	.	TRBJ1-2	16	CASSSGRPVAGYGYTF	TGTGCCAGCAGTTCCGGAAGGCCAGTCGCGGGCTATGGCTACACCTTC
.	TRBV5-1	few	TRBJ2-5	14	CASSLRLDGETQYF	TGCGCCAGCAGCTTAAGACTAGATGGAGAGACCCAGTACTTC
TRBD2	TRBV15	.	TRBJ2-7	15	CATSREQRGPYEQYF	TGTGCCACCAGCAGAGAGCAGCGGGGCCCCTACGAGCAGTACTTC
TRBD1	TRBV6-5	.	TRBJ1-1	12	CASNRGNTEAFF	TGTGCCAGCAACAGGGGAAACACTGAAGCTTTCTTT
.	TRBV6-5	.	TRBJ1-4	15	CASSSVGRGEEKLFF	TGTGCCAGCTCATCCGTCGGGAGGGGGGAGGAAAAACTGTTTTTT
.	TRBV4-1	.	TRBJ2-3	15	CASSPFGQGPDTQYF	TGCGCCAGCAGCCCATTCGGGCAGGGTCCAGATACGCAGTATTTT
.	TRBV2	.	TRBJ1-3	14	CASRQDTSGNTIYF	TGTGCCAGCAGGCAGGATACCTCTGGAAACACCATATATTTT
.	TRBV5-1	.	TRBJ2-3	13	CASSLGNADTQYF	TGCGCCAGCAGCCTCGGGAACGCAGATACGCAGTATTTT
.	TRBV7-2	.	TRBJ2-5	15	CASSLASAGQETQYF	TGTGCCAGCAGCTTAGCGTCGGCGGGACAAGAGACCCAGTACTTC
.	TRBV7-3	.	TRBJ1-1	14	CASSLEPENTEAFF	TGTGCCAGCAGCCTGGAGCCGGAGAACACTGAAGCTTTCTTT
.	TRBV5-8	.	TRBJ1-2	14	CASSLSSANYGYTF	TGTGCCAGCAGCTTATCCTCAGCTAACTATGGCTACACCTTC
TRBD1	TRBV7-9	few	TRBJ1-3	15	CASSNTGGSGNTIYF	TGTGCCAGCAGTAATACAGGGGGCTCTGGAAACACCATATATTTT
TRBD1	TRBV4-1	few	TRBJ1-1	12	CASSEGQAKAFF	TGCGCCAGCAGTGAAGGACAGGCCAAAGCTTTCTTT
TRBD2	TRBV30	.	TRBJ2-7	15	CAWRGGLAAAYEQYF	TGTGCCTGGAGGGGAGGACTAGCGGCAGCCTACGAGCAGTACTTC
.	TRBV20-1	.	TRBJ1-1	11	CSAQMNTEAFF	TGCAGTGCTCAGATGAACACTGAAGCTTTCTTT
TRBD1	TRBV9	.	TRBJ1-5	15	CASSVGDRGNQPQHF	TGTGCCAGCAGCGTAGGGGACAGGGGCAATCAGCCCCAGCATTTT
.	TRBV10-3	.	TRBJ2-7	14	CAISEIRGSYEQYF	TGTGCCATCAGTGAGATTAGGGGGTCCTACGAGCAGTACTTC
TRBD2	TRBV6-1	.	TRBJ2-1	13	CASLAGVVKEQFF	TGTGCCAGCCTAGCGGGAGTGGTAAAGGAGCAGTTCTTC
TRBD1	TRBV18	once	TRBJ1-1	15	CASSLNRDRGTEAFF	TGTGCCAGCTCACTTAACCGGGACAGGGGGACTGAAGCTTTCTTT
.	TRBV28	.	TRBJ1-3	16	CASSLPRTAAGNTIYF	TGTGCCAGCAGTTTGCCCCGGACAGCCGCTGGAAACACCATATATTTT
TRBD1	TRBV23-1	.	TRBJ1-1	13	CASSWTGNTEAFF	TGCGCCAGCAGTTGGACAGGGAACACTGAAGCTTTCTTT
TRBD1	TRBV5-1	.	TRBJ2-7	13	CASSVTGEGEQYF	TGCGCCAGCAGCGTGACAGGGGAAGGCGAGCAGTACTTC
TRBD2	TRBV5-1	.	TRBJ2-1	17	CASSFEPAGGGFNEQFF	TGCGCCAGCAGCTTTGAGCCCGCGGGGGGGGGCTTCAATGAGCAGTTCTTC
TRBD2	TRBV5-4	.	TRBJ2-5	15	CASSLGGRAGETQYF	TGTGCCAGCAGCCTGGGCGGGAGGGCGGGAGAGACCCAGTACTTC
.	TRBV25-1	once	TRBJ2-1	15	CASSSSRTTRHEQFF	TGTGCCAGCAGTTCCTCTAGGACTACCCGACATGAGCAGTTCTTC
TRBD2	TRBV20-1	.	TRBJ2-7	11	CSVTSGDGQYF	TGCAGTGTAACTAGCGGGGACGGCCAGTACTTC
.	TRBV18	.	TRBJ2-5	13	CASSSTGQETQYF	TGTGCCAGCTCCTCGACGGGGCAAGAGACCCAGTACTTC
.	TRBV19	.	TRBJ1-5	15	CASSPVGVLNQPQHF	TGTGCCAGTAGTCCGGTCGGGGTGCTAAATCAGCCCCAGCATTTT
TRBD1	TRBV12-5	.	TRBJ1-3	19	CASGLFSRGQGVGGNTIYF	TGTGCTAGTGGTTTGTTTTCCAGGGGACAGGGGGTAGGTGGAAACACCATATATTTT
TRBD2	TRBV2	.	TRBJ2-7	14	CASSEGGWTYEQYF	TGTGCCAGCAGTGAGGGGGGGTGGACCTACGAGCAGTACTTC
TRBD1	TRBV2	.	TRBJ1-2	15	CASSRTGTGAYSYTF	TGTGCCAGCAGTAGAACCGGGACAGGGGCTTACAGCTACACCTTC
TRBD2	TRBV19	few	TRBJ2-1	15	CASSLAGGIYNEQFF	TGTGCCAGTAGCTTAGCGGGAGGGATCTACAATGAGCAGTTCTTC
.	TRBV27	.	TRBJ2-1	14	CASSRESSYNEQFF	TGTGCCAGTTCCCGGGAGTCCTCCTACAATGAGCAGTTCTTC